This TCR beta chain was recovered during a study of PD-L1 blockade in urothelial cancer. On the study more broadly: Blood was analyzed 3 weeks (second dose) and 6 weeks after treatment start.

The CDR3 has 14 amino acids. CDR1 and CDR2 from the germline V gene are SGHNT and YYREEE (reference sequence). V gave up 4 bases and J gave up 9 bases; unmatched junction bases: 9. In each PCR, synthetic TCR analog templates were spiked in. Assay used: immunoSEQ multiplex PCR; TCRdb lists only in-frame clones, some missing. Of tens of thousands of clones listed, roughly 79% are singletons. Time point denoted: pretreatment peripheral blood. The sequencing here drew on PBMCs, taken around atezolizumab (anti-PD-L1) treatment. This chain uses TRBV5-4 with TRBJ2-1; 8 nucleotides line up with TRBD1. The origin of this receptor is a man aged 65 to 79 with urothelial cancer. The CDR3 here is CASSQMTGVSEQFF. DNA for the CDR3: TGTGCCAGCAGCCAGATGACAGGGGTGAGTGAGCAGTTCTTC.